This entry lists 29 T cell receptor beta chains sequenced from one sample in a study of T cell responses to AZD1222 COVID-19 vaccine. Method: immunoSEQ multiplex PCR; TCRdb's copy keeps in-frame clones and lacks some. The data hold fewer than 150,000 clones, with less than 90% observed a single time. The specimen comprised peripheral blood, sampled on day 0 of AZD1222 vaccination. These receptor sequences come from an adult in good health.

This clone was seen once. The gene calls are TRBV30 and TRBJ2-7; D ambiguous. V was pared by 0 bases and J by 2 bases, with 8 bases between. From germline, CDR1 is GTSNPN and CDR2 SVGIG (reference sequence). This CDR3 has 13 amino acids. The CDR3 DNA is TGTGCCTGGAGTGTCCACCAAACCTACGAGCAGTACTTC. It specifies CAWSVHQTYEQYF.

The V gene is TRBV6-2 or TRBV6-3, the J gene TRBJ2-7; 7 bases are a match to TRBD1. The germline gives CDR1 MNHEY, CDR2 SVGEGT. This CDR3 has 16 amino acids. Germline trimming cut 1 base from V and 2 bases from J; bases unmatched to any gene: 8. The CDR3 sequence: CASSYFPGTDTYEQYF. CDR3 DNA: TGTGCCAGCAGTTACTTTCCCGGGACAGACACCTACGAGCAGTACTTC.

The J gene is TRBJ1-1, the V gene TRBV7-9, with 8 bases fitting TRBD1. Germline lookup yields CDR1 SEHNR and CDR2 FQNEAQ (reference sequence). The J segment lost 0 bases and the V segment lost 5 bases, leaving 8 bases of the junction unmatched. CDR3 length: 16 amino acids. The chain's CDR3 is CASSSPGTGLNTEAFF. DNA of the CDR3: TGTGCCAGCAGCAGTCCCGGGACAGGATTGAACACTGAAGCTTTCTTT.

This chain uses TRBV19 with TRBJ1-3; 9 nucleotides line up with TRBD1. This CDR3 spans 15 amino acids. V shed 6 bases, J shed 0 bases, and the junction held 3 bases outside the gene matches. CDR1 LNHDA and CDR2 SQIVND come from the germline V gene (reference sequence). CDR3: CASRKDRGSGNTIYF. The DNA for the CDR3 is TGTGCCAGTAGGAAGGACAGGGGCTCTGGAAACACCATATATTTT.

The chain has TRBV20-1 and TRBJ2-7; TRBD1 agrees at 7 bases. V gave up 5 bases and J gave up 6 bases; unmatched junction bases: 4. Per germline, CDR1 DFQATT and CDR2 SNEGSKA (reference sequence). This CDR3 comprises 11 residues. CDR3 region: CSAGQGVEQYF. The CDR3 bases are TGCAGTGCTGGGCAGGGGGTCGAGCAGTACTTC.

This clone was seen once. This chain joins TRBV7-6 and TRBJ2-2; D gene uncertain. Germline values: CDR1 SGHVS, CDR2 FNYEAQ. Trimming cost V 5 bases and J 0 bases, with 10 bases left between them. The CDR3 contains 15 residues. Written as DNA, the CDR3 is TGTGCCAGCAGCATGACAAGCGCGAACACCGGGGAGCTGTTTTTT. Protein sequence: CASSMTSANTGELFF.

The J gene is TRBJ2-3, the V gene TRBV9, with TRBD1 matching 9 bases. The germline V gene has CDR1 SGDLS and CDR2 YYNGEE. With V trimmed by 1 base and J by 3 bases, 6 bases remained unmatched. The CDR3 totals 16 residues. CDR3 region: CASSVSGTGKTDTQYF. CDR3 nucleotides: TGTGCCAGCAGCGTATCCGGGACAGGGAAAACAGATACGCAGTATTTT.

The chain couples TRBV19 to TRBJ1-4, with D hard to call. V lost 3 bases to trimming and J lost 8 bases, with 13 bases between them. This CDR3 has 14 residues. Germline assignment: CDR1 LNHDA and CDR2 SQIVND (reference sequence). The CDR3 DNA reads TGTGCCAGTAGTATGGGCAGCATGGGGGAAAAACTGTTTTTT. This sequence encodes CASSMGSMGEKLFF.

The V call is TRBV5-1, the J call TRBJ2-5; D unresolved. CDR3 size: 14 residues. Germline V gene sequence: CDR1 SGHRS, CDR2 YFSETQ. Trimming shortened V by 0 bases and J by 2 bases, and 8 bases separated the two germline ends. This CDR3 is CASSLASEQETQYF. The CDR3 coding sequence is TGCGCCAGCAGCTTGGCCTCAGAACAAGAGACCCAGTACTTC.

The chain's CDR3 is CASSFGTGGYTF. The CDR3, as DNA: TGTGCCAGCAGCTTCGGGACAGGGGGCTACACCTTC. The rearrangement links TRBV5-6 to TRBJ1-2; 9 nucleotides line up with TRBD1. The CDR3 is 12 residues long. The germline gives CDR1 SGHDT, CDR2 YYEEEE. The V gene end was trimmed by 2 bases and the J gene end by 8 bases; junction bases not matched to a gene: 1. Supplemented by reference TRBV5-6 and TRBJ1-2, the full variable domain reads DAGVTQSPTHLIKTRGQQVTLRCSPKSGHDTVSWYQQALGQGPQFIFQYYEEEERQRGNFPDRFSGHQFPNYSSELNVNALLLGDSALYLCASSFGTGGYTFGSGTRLTVV.

The chain recombines TRBV27 with TRBJ1-5; D perhaps matches TRBD1 (5 bases). CDR3 length: 16 residues. Germline CDR1 reads MNHEY; CDR2 reads SMNVEV (reference sequence). With 6 bases removed from V and 5 bases from J, the gap between germline ends came to 20 bases. CDR3 sequence: CASRSGGIVEDQPQHF. As DNA, the CDR3 is TGTGCCAGCAGGTCGGGGGGGATAGTCGAGGATCAGCCCCAGCATTTT.

This rearrangement joins TRBV5-1 to TRBJ1-1; 7 bases match TRBD1. The V segment lost 3 bases and the J segment 0 bases; nucleotides outside the gene matches: 5. CDR1 and CDR2 from the germline V gene are SGHRS and YFSETQ. The CDR3 loop spans 15 amino acids. CDR3 bases: TGCGCCAGCAGCTCCGCACAGGGGTTGAACACTGAAGCTTTCTTT. Translating gives CASSSAQGLNTEAFF. The full variable domain, in which reference TRBV5-1 and TRBJ1-1 provide the parts outside the CDR3, is KAGVTQTPRYLIKTRGQQVTLSCSPISGHRSVSWYQQTPGQGLQFLFEYFSETQRNKGNFPGRFSGRQFSNSRSEMNVSTLELGDSALYLCASSSAQGLNTEAFFGQGTRLTVV.

The rearrangement links TRBV7-9 to TRBJ1-2, with D unclear. The CDR3 contains 16 residues. Germline V gene sequence: CDR1 SEHNR, CDR2 FQNEAQ (reference sequence). V shed 5 bases and J shed 0 bases, with 16 bases lying between them. CDR3 region: CASSQRSGSANYGYTF. CDR3 sequence (DNA): TGTGCCAGCAGCCAGCGCTCTGGCAGCGCTAACTATGGCTACACCTTC. The variable domain in full, with the rest retrieved from reference TRBV7-9 and TRBJ1-2, is DTGVSQNPRHKITKRGQNVTFRCDPISEHNRLYWYRQTLGQGPEFLTYFQNEAQLEKSRLLSDRFSAERPKGSFSTLEIQRTEQGDSAMYLCASSQRSGSANYGYTFGSGTRLTVV.

The genes are TRBV30 and TRBJ2-7; perhaps D is TRBD1 or TRBD2 (7 bases each). The CDR3 is 14 residues long. V lost 3 bases and J 0 bases, leaving 12 bases between the germline ends. Germline V gene data show CDR1 as GTSNPN and CDR2 as SVGIG (reference sequence). The CDR3 DNA sequence: TGTGCCTGGAGCCCAGGGGGGGTCTCCTACGAGCAGTACTTC. The encoded protein is CAWSPGGVSYEQYF. Full variable domain (outside the CDR3, taken from reference TRBV30 and TRBJ2-7): SQTIHQWPATLVQPVGSPLSLECTVEGTSNPNLYWYRQAAGRGLQLLFYSVGIGQISSEVPQNLSASRPQDRQFILSSKKLLLSDSGFYLCAWSPGGVSYEQYFGPGTRLTVT.

This rearrangement joins TRBV13 to TRBJ2-1, with D maybe TRBD2 (6 bases). CDR3 size: 13 residues. Germline values: CDR1 PRHDT, CDR2 FYEKMQ (reference sequence). V dropped 5 bases and J dropped 10 bases, with 15 bases sitting between them. This chain's CDR3 is CASSLIPSVEQFF. In nucleotides, the CDR3 is TGTGCCAGCAGCCTTATCCCTAGCGTAGAGCAGTTCTTC.

By proportion, this clone is medium-sized. V and J are TRBV25-1 and TRBJ1-2; no clear D gene. The CDR3 extends over 12 amino acids. From germline, CDR1 is MGHDK and CDR2 SYGVNS. Trimming removed 7 bases at V and 2 bases at J, with 8 bases between. CDR3 sequence reads: CASNQQNYGYTF. The CDR3 region has the DNA TGTGCCAGCAATCAGCAGAACTATGGCTACACCTTC.

The rearrangement links TRBV12-2 to TRBJ2-7; the table's D call of TRBD2 was not tested on the DNA. TRBV12-2 is annotated as a pseudogene. The CDR3 length is 11 residues. The CDR3 region is CASRSIDEQYF. The CDR3 region has the DNA TGTGCAAGTCGCTCGATAGACGAGCAGTACTTC.

CDR3 in amino acids: CASSRGQSPTDTQYF. The CDR3 nucleotides are TGTGCCAGCAGCAGGGGGCAGTCCCCCACAGATACGCAGTATTTT. V and J are TRBV6-4 and TRBJ2-3; 8 nucleotides agree with TRBD1. The CDR3 runs 15 residues. Germline assignment: CDR1 MRHNA and CDR2 SNTAGT. With 6 bases clipped from V and 2 bases from J, the junction kept 7 bases outside the gene matches.

V gene TRBV9 combines with J gene TRBJ1-2; D is unclear. Germline V lookup: CDR1 SGDLS, CDR2 YYNGEE. CDR3 size: 17 residues. The V end lost 0 bases, the J end lost 4 bases, and 19 bases lay between the germline ends. CDR3 nucleotide sequence: TGTGCCAGCAGCGTAGCTGGCAGCCGCACGGGAATCTATGGCTACACCTTC. It codes for CASSVAGSRTGIYGYTF.

This chain uses TRBV30 with TRBJ1-6; possible D gene TRBD1, 5 bases. Germline-derived CDR1 and CDR2 are GTSNPN and SVGIG (reference sequence). The length of the CDR3 is 18 residues. V lost 1 base and J 10 bases, leaving 26 bases between the germline ends. The DNA of the CDR3 is TGTGCCTGGAGTGGACCGTGGGACGGCCGATTCTATCGCTCACCCCTCCACTTT. Protein product: CAWSGPWDGRFYRSPLHF.

This sequence joins TRBV27 and TRBJ2-7, with D perhaps TRBD1 (7 bases). Germline CDR1 MNHEY, CDR2 SMNVEV (reference sequence). The CDR3 length is 15 residues. Trimming removed 1 base at V and 5 bases at J, with 15 bases between. This CDR3 reads CASSLYPGGFDEQYF. CDR3 nucleotides: TGTGCCAGCAGTTTATACCCAGGGGGGTTCGACGAGCAGTACTTC.

This clone occurred once. The chain recombines TRBV7-9 with TRBJ1-1, with TRBD1 identical over 8 bases. Trimming cost V 5 bases and J 0 bases; bases outside gene matches: 20. Germline CDR1 reads SEHNR; CDR2 reads FQNEAQ (reference sequence). This CDR3 is 20 amino acids long. CDR3 in amino acids: CASSRGRTGRSPRMNTEAFF. CDR3 nucleotides: TGTGCCAGCAGCCGGGGGAGGACAGGGCGAAGCCCTCGCATGAACACTGAAGCTTTCTTT.

The CDR3 protein is CASSLQDTRDRGDEQFF. CDR3 DNA sequence: TGCGCCAGCAGCCTTCAAGATACGCGGGACAGGGGCGATGAGCAGTTCTTC. This chain uses TRBV4-1 with TRBJ2-1; the match to TRBD1 covers 10 bases. The V and J ends lost 4 bases and 8 bases, in that order; junction bases with no gene match: 14. Germline CDR1 MGHRA, CDR2 YSYEKL. The CDR3 spans 17 residues.

This chain joins TRBV9 and TRBJ1-5, with D hard to call. V was shortened by 4 bases and J by 4 bases, with 15 bases between the two germline ends. The CDR3 extends over 15 amino acids. The V gene's germline CDR1 is SGDLS and CDR2 YYNGEE. The CDR3 here is CASSKVGTLNQPQHF. The CDR3 coding sequence is TGTGCCAGCAGCAAAGTGGGAACCCTAAATCAGCCCCAGCATTTT.

The chain employs TRBV28 and TRBJ1-2; 9 bases are shared with TRBD1. V dropped 3 bases and J dropped 4; count of bases not matched to a gene: 3. The CDR3 runs to 14 residues. Germline V gene lookup returns CDR1 MDHEN and CDR2 SYDVKM. CDR3 amino acids: CASSFPDRGYGYTF. The CDR3 nucleotides read TGTGCCAGCAGTTTCCCGGACAGGGGCTATGGCTACACCTTC.

This sequence joins TRBV24-1 and TRBJ1-5, with D uncertain. In germline, CDR1 is KGHDR, CDR2 SFDVKD. The germline V and J ends were trimmed by 2 bases and 0 bases, with 4 bases remaining between them. The CDR3 runs 14 residues. This chain's CDR3 is CATSDWNSNQPQHF. For the CDR3, the DNA is TGTGCCACCAGTGATTGGAATAGCAATCAGCCCCAGCATTTT.

The chain joins TRBV5-4 to TRBJ2-7, with 9 nucleotides matching TRBD1. The length of the CDR3 is 14 residues. The germline V gene encodes CDR1 SGHNT and CDR2 YYREEE (reference sequence). The V gene end was trimmed by 5 bases and the J gene end by 2 bases; junction bases not matched to a gene: 5. The CDR3 reads CASSHRDRAYEQYF. As DNA, the CDR3 is TGTGCCAGCAGTCACCGGGACAGGGCCTACGAGCAGTACTTC.

This chain links TRBV25-1 with TRBJ1-4; 8 bases are a match to TRBD1. V trimming: 1 base; J trimming: 10 bases; junction bases outside the gene matches: 2. This CDR3 has 13 residues. Per germline, CDR1 MGHDK and CDR2 SYGVNS. The CDR3 here is CASSEFGQGKLFF. The DNA for the CDR3 is TGTGCCAGCAGTGAATTCGGACAGGGAAAACTGTTTTTT.

CDR3 in amino acids: CASSLGQGGYEQYF. CDR3 DNA sequence: TGTGCCAGCAGCTTGGGACAGGGGGGCTACGAGCAGTACTTC. This chain uses TRBV7-9 with TRBJ2-7, with TRBD1 identical over 11 bases. Germline CDR1 is SEHNR and CDR2 is FQNEAQ (reference sequence). CDR3 length: 14 amino acids. The trim removed 3 bases at V and 3 bases at J, leaving 1 base unmatched.